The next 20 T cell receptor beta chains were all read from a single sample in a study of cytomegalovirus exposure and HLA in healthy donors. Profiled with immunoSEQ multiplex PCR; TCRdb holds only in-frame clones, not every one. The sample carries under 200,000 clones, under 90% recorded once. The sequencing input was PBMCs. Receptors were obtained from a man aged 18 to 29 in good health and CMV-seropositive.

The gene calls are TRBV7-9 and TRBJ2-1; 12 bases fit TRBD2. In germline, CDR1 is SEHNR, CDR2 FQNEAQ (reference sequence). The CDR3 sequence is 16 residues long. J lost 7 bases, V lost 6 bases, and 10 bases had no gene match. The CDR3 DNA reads TGTGCCAGCAGGCTTTCTAGCGGGAGGGCCACGAATGAGCAGTTCTTC. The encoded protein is CASRLSSGRATNEQFF.

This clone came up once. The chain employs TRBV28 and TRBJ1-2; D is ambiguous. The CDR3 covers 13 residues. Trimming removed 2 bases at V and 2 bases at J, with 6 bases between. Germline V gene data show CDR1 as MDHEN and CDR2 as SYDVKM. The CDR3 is CASSLGQNYGYTF. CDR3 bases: TGTGCCAGCAGTTTAGGGCAGAACTATGGCTACACCTTC.

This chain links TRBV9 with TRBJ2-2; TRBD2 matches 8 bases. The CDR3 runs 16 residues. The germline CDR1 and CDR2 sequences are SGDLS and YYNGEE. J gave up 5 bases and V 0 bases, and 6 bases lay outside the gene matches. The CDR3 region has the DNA TGTGCCAGCAGCGTAGCGGTGGCGGGAGGTACCGGGGAGCTGTTTTTT. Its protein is CASSVAVAGGTGELFF.

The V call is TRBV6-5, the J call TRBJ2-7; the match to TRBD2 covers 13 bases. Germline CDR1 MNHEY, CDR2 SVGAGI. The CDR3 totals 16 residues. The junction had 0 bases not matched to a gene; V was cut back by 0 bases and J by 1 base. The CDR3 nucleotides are TGTGCCAGCAGTTACTCGGGACTAGCGGGATCCTACGAGCAGTACTTC. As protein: CASSYSGLAGSYEQYF.

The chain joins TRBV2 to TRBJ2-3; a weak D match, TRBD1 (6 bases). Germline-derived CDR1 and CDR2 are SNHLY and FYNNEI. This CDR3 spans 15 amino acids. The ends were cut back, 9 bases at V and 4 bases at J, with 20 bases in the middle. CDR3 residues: CARTGHQGDPDTQYF. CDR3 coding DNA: TGTGCCAGAACAGGGCATCAAGGGGATCCAGATACGCAGTATTTT.

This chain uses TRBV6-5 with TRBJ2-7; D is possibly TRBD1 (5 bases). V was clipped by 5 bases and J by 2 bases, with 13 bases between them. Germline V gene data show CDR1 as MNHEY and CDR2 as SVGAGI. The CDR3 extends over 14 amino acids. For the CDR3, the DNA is TGTGCCAGCAGTACTCAGGCAGGGACCTACGAGCAGTACTTC. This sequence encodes CASSTQAGTYEQYF.

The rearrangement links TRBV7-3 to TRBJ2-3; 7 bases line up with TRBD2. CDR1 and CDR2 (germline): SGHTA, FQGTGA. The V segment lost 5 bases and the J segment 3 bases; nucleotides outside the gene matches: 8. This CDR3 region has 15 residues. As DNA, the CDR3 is TGTGCCAGCAGCCTTCAGGGAGGGGAAACAGATACGCAGTATTTT. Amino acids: CASSLQGGETDTQYF.

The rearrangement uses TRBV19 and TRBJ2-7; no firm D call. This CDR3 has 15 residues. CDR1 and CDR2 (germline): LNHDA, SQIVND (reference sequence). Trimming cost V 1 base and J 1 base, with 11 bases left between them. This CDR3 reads CASSIGPGPSYEQYF. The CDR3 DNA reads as TGTGCCAGTAGTATAGGCCCAGGTCCATCCTACGAGCAGTACTTC. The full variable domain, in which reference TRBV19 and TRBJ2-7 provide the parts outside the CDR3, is DGGITQSPKYLFRKEGQNVTLSCEQNLNHDAMYWYRQDPGQGLRLIYYSQIVNDFQKGDIAEGYSVSREKKESFPLTVTSAQKNPTAFYLCASSIGPGPSYEQYFGPGTRLTVT.

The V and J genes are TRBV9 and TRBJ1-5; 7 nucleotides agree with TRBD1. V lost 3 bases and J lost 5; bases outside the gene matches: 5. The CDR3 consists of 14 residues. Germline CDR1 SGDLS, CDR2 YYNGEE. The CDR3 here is CASSATGAYQPQHF. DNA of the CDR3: TGTGCCAGCAGCGCAACAGGGGCCTATCAGCCCCAGCATTTT.

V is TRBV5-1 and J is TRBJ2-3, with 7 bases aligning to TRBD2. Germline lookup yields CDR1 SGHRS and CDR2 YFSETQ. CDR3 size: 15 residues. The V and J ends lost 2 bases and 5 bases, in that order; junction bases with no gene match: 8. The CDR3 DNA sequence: TGCGCCAGCAGCTTTAGGGGCGGGAGTGGAGATACGCAGTATTTT. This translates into CASSFRGGSGDTQYF.

The CDR3 DNA is TGTGCCATCAGTGACCCTACCTTAACAGACTACGAGCAGTACTTC. Its translation is CAISDPTLTDYEQYF. This chain links TRBV10-3 with TRBJ2-7; D is unclear. Trimming left V 3 bases short and J 3 bases short, with 15 bases between. The CDR3 extends over 15 amino acids. CDR1 and CDR2 from the germline V gene are ENHRY and SYGVKD.

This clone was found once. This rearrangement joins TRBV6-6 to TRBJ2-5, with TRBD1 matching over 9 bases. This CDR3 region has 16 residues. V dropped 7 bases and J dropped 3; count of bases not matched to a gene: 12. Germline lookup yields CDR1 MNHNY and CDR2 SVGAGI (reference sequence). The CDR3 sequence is CASIEDPGQGKETQYF. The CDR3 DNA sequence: TGTGCCAGCATCGAGGATCCAGGACAGGGGAAAGAGACCCAGTACTTC.

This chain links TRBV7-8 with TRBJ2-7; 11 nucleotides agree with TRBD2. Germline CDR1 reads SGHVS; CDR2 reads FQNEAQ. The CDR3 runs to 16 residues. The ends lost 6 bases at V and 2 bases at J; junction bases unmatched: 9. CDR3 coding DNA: TGTGCCAGCAGGCCCACTGGACTAGCGGGCCCCTACGAGCAGTACTTC. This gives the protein CASRPTGLAGPYEQYF.

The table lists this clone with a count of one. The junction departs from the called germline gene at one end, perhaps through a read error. CDR3: CASSYSAGEGYEQYF. CDR3 sequence (DNA): TGTGCTAGCAGTTATTCAGCGGGAGAAGGCTACGAGCAGTACTTC. This chain uses TRBV7-7 with TRBJ2-7, with TRBD2 identical over 8 bases. Germline V gives CDR1 SSHAT, CDR2 FNYEAQ (reference sequence). This CDR3 region has 15 residues.

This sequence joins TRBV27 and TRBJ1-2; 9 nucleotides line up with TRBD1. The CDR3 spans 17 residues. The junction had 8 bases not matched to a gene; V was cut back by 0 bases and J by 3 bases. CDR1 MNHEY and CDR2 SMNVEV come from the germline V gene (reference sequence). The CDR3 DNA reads TGTGCCAGCAGTTTATCGATGGGACAGGGCCAACACTATGGCTACACCTTC. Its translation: CASSLSMGQGQHYGYTF.

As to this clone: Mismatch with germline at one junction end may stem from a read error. The CDR3 protein is CASSLEFQGSGETQYF. The CDR3 region has the DNA TGTGCTAGCAGCTTAGAATTTCAGGGGTCGGGGGAGACCCAGTACTTC. The chain joins TRBV7-7 to TRBJ2-5, with a tentative D call TRBD1 (6 bases). From germline, CDR1 is SSHAT and CDR2 FNYEAQ (reference sequence). CDR3 length equals 16 residues.

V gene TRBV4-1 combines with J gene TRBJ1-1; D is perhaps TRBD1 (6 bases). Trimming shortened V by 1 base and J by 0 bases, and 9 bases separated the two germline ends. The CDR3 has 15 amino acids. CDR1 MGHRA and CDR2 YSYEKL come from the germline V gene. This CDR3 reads CASSQVAGVNTEAFF. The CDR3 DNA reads TGCGCCAGCAGCCAAGTGGCAGGGGTGAACACTGAAGCTTTCTTT.

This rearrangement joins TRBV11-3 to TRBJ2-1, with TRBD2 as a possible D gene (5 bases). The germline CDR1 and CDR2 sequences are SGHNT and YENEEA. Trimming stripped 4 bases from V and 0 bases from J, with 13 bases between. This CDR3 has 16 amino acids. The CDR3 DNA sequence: TGTGCCAGCAGCTGGTTAGGCGGACTCTCCTACAATGAGCAGTTCTTC. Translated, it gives CASSWLGGLSYNEQFF.

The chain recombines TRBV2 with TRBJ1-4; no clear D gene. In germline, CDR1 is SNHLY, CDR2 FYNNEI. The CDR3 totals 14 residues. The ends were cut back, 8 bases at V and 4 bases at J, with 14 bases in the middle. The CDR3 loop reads CASGPGQYNEKLFF. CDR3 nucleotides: TGTGCCAGCGGGCCAGGCCAGTATAATGAAAAACTGTTTTTT.

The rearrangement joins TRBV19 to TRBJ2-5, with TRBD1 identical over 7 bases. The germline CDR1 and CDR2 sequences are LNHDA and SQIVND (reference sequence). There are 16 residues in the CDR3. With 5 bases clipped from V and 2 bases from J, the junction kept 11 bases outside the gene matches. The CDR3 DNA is TGTGCCAGTAGTGAATACAGGGGCGTAGGACAAGAGACCCAGTACTTC. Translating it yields CASSEYRGVGQETQYF.